The 13 T cell receptor beta chains below come from one sample, sequenced in a study of cytomegalovirus exposure and HLA in healthy donors (dated by TCRdb to about 2017). Preparation of the library involved the immunoSEQ multiplex PCR assay. A mixture of 60 forward primers for TCR Vbeta segments and 13 reverse primers for TCR Jbeta segments was used in the multiplex PCR. TCRdb's version of the immuneACCESS table is confined to in-frame rearrangements and falls short of the full clone set. An unresolved V gene accounts for under half of the shortfall where checked; the remainder is of unknown origin. The sample table lists fewer than 150,000 clones, roughly 80% of them with a count of one. Clones ranked in the top ten supply roughly 4.2% of the sample. The specimen was PBMCs. The receptors here all came from a man aged 40-55 years in good health and CMV-seropositive.

V and J are TRBV15 and TRBJ2-4; possible D gene TRBD2, 7 bases. The germline V gene has CDR1 LNHNV and CDR2 YYDKDF (reference sequence). CDR3 length: 15 amino acids. The V end lost 6 bases, the J end lost 7 bases, and 19 bases lay between the germline ends. The CDR3 coding sequence is TGTGCCACCAGGGGAGGGGGGAGGGTGACTAACATTCAGTACTTC. This sequence encodes CATRGGGRVTNIQYF.

About this clone itself: Sequence at one end of the junction differs from germline and may be a read error. The chain couples TRBV5-1 to TRBJ2-4; D possibly corresponds to TRBD1 (5 bases). Per the germline V gene, CDR1 is SGHRS and CDR2 is YFSETQ. CDR3 length: 14 amino acids. In nucleotides, the CDR3 is TGCGCCAGCAGCTTGGCCGGATTCGACAGCACCAATCACTTC. Its protein product is CASSLAGFDSTNHF.

This chain uses TRBV7-2 with TRBJ1-5; no clear D gene. Trimming removed 5 bases from V and 9 bases from J, with 14 bases in between. Per germline, CDR1 SGHTA and CDR2 FQGNSA. The CDR3 sequence is 13 residues long. The CDR3 reads CASSGSEGGPQHF. The CDR3 nucleotides read TGTGCCAGCAGCGGGTCAGAGGGAGGGCCCCAGCATTTT.

The rearrangement links TRBV4-1 to TRBJ1-5; 7 bases match TRBD1. Germline CDR1 and CDR2: MGHRA and YSYEKL. CDR3 length: 15 amino acids. V shed 1 base and J 7 bases; nucleotides not matched to a gene: 7. The CDR3 DNA reads TGCGCCAGCAGCCAAGTAGACAGGGTGGGGCAGCCCCAGCATTTT. Its protein is CASSQVDRVGQPQHF.

This clone was seen once. One end of the junction varies from germline; a read error may be responsible. The chain carries TRBV27 and TRBJ2-1; perhaps TRBD1 as D (5 bases). The CDR3 loop spans 13 amino acids. The germline CDR1 and CDR2 sequences are MNHEY and SMNVEV (reference sequence). The CDR3 spells CASSLTGYNEQLF. The CDR3 DNA reads as TGTGCCAGCAGTTTAACAGGTTACAATGAGCAGCTCTTC.

The J gene is TRBJ1-2, the V gene TRBV5-4, with D possibly being TRBD1 (5 bases). Trimming stripped 1 base from V and 3 bases from J, with 13 bases between. Germline CDR1 and CDR2: SGHNT and YYREEE (reference sequence). This CDR3 contains 15 residues. CDR3 loop: CASSLKQALDYGYTF. The CDR3 DNA reads as TGTGCCAGCAGCTTGAAACAGGCATTAGACTATGGCTACACCTTC.

The chain has TRBV19 and TRBJ1-1, with 12 bases matching TRBD1. The CDR3 is made up of 16 amino acids. CDR1 and CDR2 from the germline V gene are LNHDA and SQIVND (reference sequence). V shed 2 bases and J 4 bases; nucleotides not matched to a gene: 5. The CDR3 nucleotides are TGTGCCAGTAGTATATTGGGACAGGGGGCCGGCACTGAAGCTTTCTTT. Its protein is CASSILGQGAGTEAFF.

This sequence joins TRBV5-1 and TRBJ2-7; 12 bases agree with TRBD1. The CDR3 is 15 amino acids. Germline assignment: CDR1 SGHRS and CDR2 YFSETQ. The V gene end was trimmed by 7 bases and the J gene end by 4 bases; junction bases not matched to a gene: 9. CDR3 amino acids: CASGPGTGGRYEQYF. Here the CDR3 DNA reads TGCGCCAGCGGCCCCGGGACAGGGGGCCGATACGAGCAGTACTTC.

The chain uses TRBV2 and TRBJ2-7; 7 nucleotides match TRBD1. Germline CDR1 and CDR2: SNHLY and FYNNEI. V lost 6 bases, J lost 6 bases, and 5 bases stayed unmatched. The CDR3 loop spans 12 amino acids. CDR3 residues: CASRQTGLEQYF. CDR3 nucleotide sequence: TGTGCCAGCAGACAGACAGGGCTCGAGCAGTACTTC.

The V gene is TRBV4-1, the J gene TRBJ1-1, with a weak D call TRBD1 (6 bases). CDR1 is MGHRA and CDR2 is YSYEKL in the germline V gene. Trimming cost V 3 bases and J 6 bases, with 11 bases left between them. The CDR3 spans 13 residues. The CDR3 DNA sequence: TGCGCCAGCAGCCATTGGACAGCCTCTGAAGCTTTCTTT. Its translation: CASSHWTASEAFF.

The J gene is TRBJ1-5, the V gene TRBV7-9, with a tentative D call TRBD1 (6 bases). The CDR3 length is 14 residues. Germline V lookup: CDR1 SEHNR, CDR2 FQNEAQ (reference sequence). V lost 0 bases to trimming and J lost 6 bases, with 9 bases between them. The CDR3 DNA is TGTGCCAGCAGCTTAGCTGGGGGCGGTCAGCCCCAGCATTTT. Its protein is CASSLAGGGQPQHF.

V gene TRBV10-1 combines with J gene TRBJ2-7; 8 bases agree with TRBD1. V shed 2 bases and J 3 bases; nucleotides not matched to a gene: 3. CDR3 length equals 14 residues. Germline CDR1 and CDR2: WNHNN and SYGVQD (reference sequence). The CDR3 sequence: CASSEGTGLYEQYF. The CDR3 region has the DNA TGCGCCAGCAGTGAGGGGACAGGACTCTACGAGCAGTACTTC.

The CDR3 DNA reads TGCGCCAGCAGCTTGGAAGTCCAGGGGGTTGGTGAGCAGTTCTTC. Its protein is CASSLEVQGVGEQFF. The chain is built from TRBV5-1 and TRBJ2-1, with 7 bases fitting TRBD1. With 0 bases clipped from V and 9 bases from J, the junction kept 9 bases outside the gene matches. The CDR3 runs to 15 residues. The germline V gene encodes CDR1 SGHRS and CDR2 YFSETQ. Full variable domain (remainder filled in from reference TRBV5-1 and TRBJ2-1): KAGVTQTPRYLIKTRGQQVTLSCSPISGHRSVSWYQQTPGQGLQFLFEYFSETQRNKGNFPGRFSGRQFSNSRSEMNVSTLELGDSALYLCASSLEVQGVGEQFFGPGTRLTVL.